The 18 T cell receptor beta chains given below trace back to one sample, sequenced in a study of CD4 T cells in relation to SARS-CoV-2 and coronaviruses. Unexposed donor CD4+ T cells date from about 2011-2018, before the COVID-19 pandemic. The cells were cultured for less than twelve days before CD4+ T cells were isolated. Measured with immunoSEQ multiplex PCR; TCRdb has only the in-frame clones, and not every one. The data show about 21,000 clones, about 60% seen once. For these receptors, no antigen is known. Sequenced: CD4+ T cells from PBMCs, cultured in vitro. These receptors came from a human donor in good health.

The chain carries TRBV28 and TRBJ2-7, with D perhaps matching TRBD1 or TRBD2 (5 bases each). V shed 4 bases and J shed 3 bases, with 7 bases lying between them. CDR3 length: 12 residues. The germline gives CDR1 MDHEN, CDR2 SYDVKM. CDR3 DNA: TGTGCCAGCAGTTGGGGGTTCTACGAGCAGTACTTC. It encodes CASSWGFYEQYF. Based on the CDR3 plus reference TRBV28 and TRBJ2-7, the full variable domain is DVKVTQSSRYLVKRTGEKVFLECVQDMDHENMFWYRQDPGLGLRLIYFSYDVKMKEKGDIPEGYSVSREKKERFSLILESASTNQTSMYLCASSWGFYEQYFGPGTRLTVT.

The chain is built from TRBV7-3 and TRBJ2-2; D call uncertain. Looked up from germline, CDR1 is SGHTA and CDR2 is FQGTGA. The CDR3 loop spans 12 amino acids. The V end lost 5 bases, the J end lost 6 bases, and 7 bases lay between the germline ends. The CDR3 reads CASSRAAGELFF. For the CDR3, the DNA is TGTGCCAGCAGCCGGGCGGCCGGGGAGCTGTTTTTT.

The chain has TRBV5-5 and TRBJ1-5; D might be TRBD1 (5 bases). The length of the CDR3 is 13 residues. V dropped 4 bases and J dropped 9 bases, with 14 bases sitting between them. Germline CDR1 and CDR2: SGHKS and YYEKEE (reference sequence). CDR3 bases: TGTGCCAGCAGCCGAGACAGAGTGGCGCCCCAGCATTTT. Its translation: CASSRDRVAPQHF.

The sample holds a few counts of this clone. The J gene is TRBJ1-2, the V gene TRBV28, with 7 bases aligning to TRBD1. V dropped 8 bases and J dropped 4; count of bases not matched to a gene: 10. In germline, CDR1 is MDHEN, CDR2 SYDVKM. The CDR3 sequence is 14 residues long. CDR3 loop: CASQGEDRPYGYTF. The CDR3 DNA sequence: TGTGCCAGCCAGGGGGAGGACAGGCCCTATGGCTACACCTTC.

This sequence joins TRBV2 and TRBJ1-1; tentative D call: TRBD1 (6 bases). CDR1 is SNHLY, CDR2 FYNNEI, per germline. This CDR3 is 13 amino acids long. V was trimmed by 6 bases and J by 8 bases, leaving 16 bases between them. The CDR3 here is CASSPERGQEAFF. The CDR3, as DNA: TGTGCCAGCAGCCCCGAAAGGGGACAAGAAGCTTTCTTT.

The genes are TRBV4-1 and TRBJ1-2, with D possibly matching TRBD1 (6 bases). Per the germline V gene, CDR1 is MGHRA and CDR2 is YSYEKL. Trimming took off 0 bases at V and 3 bases at J, with 14 bases between the two ends. The CDR3 sequence is 16 residues long. The CDR3 region is CASSQDNRAPHYGYTF. The DNA for the CDR3 is TGCGCCAGCAGCCAAGATAACAGGGCCCCTCACTATGGCTACACCTTC.

J is TRBJ2-6 and V is TRBV6-2 or TRBV6-3; possible D gene TRBD2, 5 bases. The CDR3 extends over 17 amino acids. Germline CDR1 reads MNHEY; CDR2 reads SVGEGT. Trimming pared 6 bases from V and 1 base from J, leaving 16 bases between. CDR3 in amino acids: CASSSGNANSGANVLTF. In DNA, the CDR3 is TGTGCCAGCAGCTCCGGGAACGCTAATTCTGGGGCCAACGTCCTGACTTTC.

The chain has TRBV4-3 and TRBJ2-7; 9 positions match TRBD2. V shed 1 base and J 4 bases; nucleotides not matched to a gene: 5. Germline lookup yields CDR1 LGHNA and CDR2 YSLEER. The CDR3 runs 15 residues. The CDR3 DNA reads as TGCGCCAGCAGCCAAGCATTGCGGGAGGGGTACGAGCAGTACTTC. Translated, it gives CASSQALREGYEQYF.

This chain links TRBV29-1 with TRBJ2-2; 9 positions agree with TRBD1. This CDR3 is 14 amino acids long. Per germline, CDR1 SQVTM and CDR2 ANQGSEA. Trimming cost V 6 bases and J 4 bases; bases outside gene matches: 6. The CDR3 region has the DNA TGCAGCGTGTGGGACAGGGCTTTCACCGGGGAGCTGTTTTTT. Translating it yields CSVWDRAFTGELFF.

This clone was seen a few times. The chain combines TRBV19 with TRBJ1-4, with D uncertain. The CDR3 has 14 residues. Germline assignment: CDR1 LNHDA and CDR2 SQIVND (reference sequence). Trimming took 3 bases from V and 6 from J, leaving 11 bases between them. Written as DNA, the CDR3 is TGTGCCAGTAGTATCCCGGGGTTGGATGAAAAACTGTTTTTT. Its protein product is CASSIPGLDEKLFF.

This chain links TRBV7-8 with TRBJ1-2; tentatively, D is TRBD1 (5 bases). V lost 1 base to trimming and J lost 6 bases, with 6 bases between them. CDR3 length equals 12 residues. Germline-derived CDR1 and CDR2 are SGHVS and FQNEAQ. CDR3 amino acids: CASSLGRDGYTF. The CDR3 coding sequence is TGTGCCAGCAGCTTAGGCAGGGATGGCTACACCTTC.

This clone was counted once. The rearrangement joins TRBV30 to TRBJ2-7; TRBD2 might be the D (6 bases). V lost 5 bases, J lost 0 bases, and 14 bases lay in between. This CDR3 spans 14 amino acids. The germline V gene has CDR1 GTSNPN and CDR2 SVGIG (reference sequence). CDR3 loop: CAWVKTSSSYEQYF. Here the CDR3 DNA reads TGTGCCTGGGTAAAGACTAGTAGCTCCTACGAGCAGTACTTC.

The chain links TRBV11-2 to TRBJ2-3, with D perhaps matching TRBD2 (6 bases). This CDR3 region has 16 residues. CDR1 and CDR2 from the germline V gene are SGHAT and FQNNGV. The V end lost 2 bases, the J end lost 4 bases, and 16 bases lay between the germline ends. The CDR3 loop is CASSLPGRSGADTQYF. The CDR3 DNA sequence: TGTGCCAGCAGCTTACCGGGTCGCTCGGGGGCAGATACGCAGTATTTT.

CDR3 nucleotide sequence: TGTGCCAGTAGTTCGGGAGAGGGGGTTAAGCAGTACTTC. Translation: CASSSGEGVKQYF. The chain recombines TRBV19 with TRBJ2-7; the D gene could be TRBD1 or TRBD2 (6 bases each). V was clipped by 5 bases and J by 8 bases, with 16 bases between them. CDR3 length: 13 residues. Germline V gives CDR1 LNHDA, CDR2 SQIVND (reference sequence).

The V gene is TRBV5-5, the J gene TRBJ1-2, with D possibly TRBD1 on 6 matching bases. This CDR3 comprises 13 residues. Germline CDR1 is SGHKS and CDR2 is YYEKEE (reference sequence). V lost 1 base to trimming and J lost 8 bases, with 12 bases between them. This chain's CDR3 is CASSLRQGYGYTF. CDR3 nucleotide sequence: TGTGCCAGCAGCTTGCGGCAGGGGTACGGCTACACCTTC.

Only a few counts were recorded for this clone. The V and J genes are TRBV18 and TRBJ1-1; D remains ambiguous. V dropped 4 bases and J dropped 1 base, with 10 bases sitting between them. The CDR3 is 14 residues long. Germline V CDR1 and CDR2: KGHSH, LQKENI. Here the CDR3 reads CASSRLEGNTEAFF. CDR3 in DNA: TGTGCCAGCTCACGGCTGGAGGGGAACACTGAAGCTTTCTTT.

This rearrangement joins TRBV7-9 to TRBJ1-5, with 8 nucleotides matching TRBD1. The trim removed 1 base at V and 5 bases at J, leaving 4 bases unmatched. CDR1 is SEHNR, CDR2 FQNEAQ, per germline (reference sequence). There are 15 residues in the CDR3. DNA of the CDR3: TGTGCCAGCAGCTTAGGGCAGGGGGCATATCAGCCCCAGCATTTT. Amino acid sequence: CASSLGQGAYQPQHF. The full variable domain, in which reference TRBV7-9 and TRBJ1-5 provide the parts outside the CDR3, is DTGVSQNPRHKITKRGQNVTFRCDPISEHNRLYWYRQTLGQGPEFLTYFQNEAQLEKSRLLSDRFSAERPKGSFSTLEIQRTEQGDSAMYLCASSLGQGAYQPQHFGDGTRLSIL.

This chain connects TRBV4-3 to TRBJ2-3; 14 nucleotides align to TRBD2. Germline V gives CDR1 LGHNA, CDR2 YSLEER. The CDR3 loop spans 18 amino acids. With V trimmed by 1 base and J by 4 bases, 7 bases remained unmatched. The CDR3 DNA reads TGCGCCAGCAGCCAAGTAGTTTCGGGACTAGCGGGAGCAGATACGCAGTATTTT. Encoded protein: CASSQVVSGLAGADTQYF.